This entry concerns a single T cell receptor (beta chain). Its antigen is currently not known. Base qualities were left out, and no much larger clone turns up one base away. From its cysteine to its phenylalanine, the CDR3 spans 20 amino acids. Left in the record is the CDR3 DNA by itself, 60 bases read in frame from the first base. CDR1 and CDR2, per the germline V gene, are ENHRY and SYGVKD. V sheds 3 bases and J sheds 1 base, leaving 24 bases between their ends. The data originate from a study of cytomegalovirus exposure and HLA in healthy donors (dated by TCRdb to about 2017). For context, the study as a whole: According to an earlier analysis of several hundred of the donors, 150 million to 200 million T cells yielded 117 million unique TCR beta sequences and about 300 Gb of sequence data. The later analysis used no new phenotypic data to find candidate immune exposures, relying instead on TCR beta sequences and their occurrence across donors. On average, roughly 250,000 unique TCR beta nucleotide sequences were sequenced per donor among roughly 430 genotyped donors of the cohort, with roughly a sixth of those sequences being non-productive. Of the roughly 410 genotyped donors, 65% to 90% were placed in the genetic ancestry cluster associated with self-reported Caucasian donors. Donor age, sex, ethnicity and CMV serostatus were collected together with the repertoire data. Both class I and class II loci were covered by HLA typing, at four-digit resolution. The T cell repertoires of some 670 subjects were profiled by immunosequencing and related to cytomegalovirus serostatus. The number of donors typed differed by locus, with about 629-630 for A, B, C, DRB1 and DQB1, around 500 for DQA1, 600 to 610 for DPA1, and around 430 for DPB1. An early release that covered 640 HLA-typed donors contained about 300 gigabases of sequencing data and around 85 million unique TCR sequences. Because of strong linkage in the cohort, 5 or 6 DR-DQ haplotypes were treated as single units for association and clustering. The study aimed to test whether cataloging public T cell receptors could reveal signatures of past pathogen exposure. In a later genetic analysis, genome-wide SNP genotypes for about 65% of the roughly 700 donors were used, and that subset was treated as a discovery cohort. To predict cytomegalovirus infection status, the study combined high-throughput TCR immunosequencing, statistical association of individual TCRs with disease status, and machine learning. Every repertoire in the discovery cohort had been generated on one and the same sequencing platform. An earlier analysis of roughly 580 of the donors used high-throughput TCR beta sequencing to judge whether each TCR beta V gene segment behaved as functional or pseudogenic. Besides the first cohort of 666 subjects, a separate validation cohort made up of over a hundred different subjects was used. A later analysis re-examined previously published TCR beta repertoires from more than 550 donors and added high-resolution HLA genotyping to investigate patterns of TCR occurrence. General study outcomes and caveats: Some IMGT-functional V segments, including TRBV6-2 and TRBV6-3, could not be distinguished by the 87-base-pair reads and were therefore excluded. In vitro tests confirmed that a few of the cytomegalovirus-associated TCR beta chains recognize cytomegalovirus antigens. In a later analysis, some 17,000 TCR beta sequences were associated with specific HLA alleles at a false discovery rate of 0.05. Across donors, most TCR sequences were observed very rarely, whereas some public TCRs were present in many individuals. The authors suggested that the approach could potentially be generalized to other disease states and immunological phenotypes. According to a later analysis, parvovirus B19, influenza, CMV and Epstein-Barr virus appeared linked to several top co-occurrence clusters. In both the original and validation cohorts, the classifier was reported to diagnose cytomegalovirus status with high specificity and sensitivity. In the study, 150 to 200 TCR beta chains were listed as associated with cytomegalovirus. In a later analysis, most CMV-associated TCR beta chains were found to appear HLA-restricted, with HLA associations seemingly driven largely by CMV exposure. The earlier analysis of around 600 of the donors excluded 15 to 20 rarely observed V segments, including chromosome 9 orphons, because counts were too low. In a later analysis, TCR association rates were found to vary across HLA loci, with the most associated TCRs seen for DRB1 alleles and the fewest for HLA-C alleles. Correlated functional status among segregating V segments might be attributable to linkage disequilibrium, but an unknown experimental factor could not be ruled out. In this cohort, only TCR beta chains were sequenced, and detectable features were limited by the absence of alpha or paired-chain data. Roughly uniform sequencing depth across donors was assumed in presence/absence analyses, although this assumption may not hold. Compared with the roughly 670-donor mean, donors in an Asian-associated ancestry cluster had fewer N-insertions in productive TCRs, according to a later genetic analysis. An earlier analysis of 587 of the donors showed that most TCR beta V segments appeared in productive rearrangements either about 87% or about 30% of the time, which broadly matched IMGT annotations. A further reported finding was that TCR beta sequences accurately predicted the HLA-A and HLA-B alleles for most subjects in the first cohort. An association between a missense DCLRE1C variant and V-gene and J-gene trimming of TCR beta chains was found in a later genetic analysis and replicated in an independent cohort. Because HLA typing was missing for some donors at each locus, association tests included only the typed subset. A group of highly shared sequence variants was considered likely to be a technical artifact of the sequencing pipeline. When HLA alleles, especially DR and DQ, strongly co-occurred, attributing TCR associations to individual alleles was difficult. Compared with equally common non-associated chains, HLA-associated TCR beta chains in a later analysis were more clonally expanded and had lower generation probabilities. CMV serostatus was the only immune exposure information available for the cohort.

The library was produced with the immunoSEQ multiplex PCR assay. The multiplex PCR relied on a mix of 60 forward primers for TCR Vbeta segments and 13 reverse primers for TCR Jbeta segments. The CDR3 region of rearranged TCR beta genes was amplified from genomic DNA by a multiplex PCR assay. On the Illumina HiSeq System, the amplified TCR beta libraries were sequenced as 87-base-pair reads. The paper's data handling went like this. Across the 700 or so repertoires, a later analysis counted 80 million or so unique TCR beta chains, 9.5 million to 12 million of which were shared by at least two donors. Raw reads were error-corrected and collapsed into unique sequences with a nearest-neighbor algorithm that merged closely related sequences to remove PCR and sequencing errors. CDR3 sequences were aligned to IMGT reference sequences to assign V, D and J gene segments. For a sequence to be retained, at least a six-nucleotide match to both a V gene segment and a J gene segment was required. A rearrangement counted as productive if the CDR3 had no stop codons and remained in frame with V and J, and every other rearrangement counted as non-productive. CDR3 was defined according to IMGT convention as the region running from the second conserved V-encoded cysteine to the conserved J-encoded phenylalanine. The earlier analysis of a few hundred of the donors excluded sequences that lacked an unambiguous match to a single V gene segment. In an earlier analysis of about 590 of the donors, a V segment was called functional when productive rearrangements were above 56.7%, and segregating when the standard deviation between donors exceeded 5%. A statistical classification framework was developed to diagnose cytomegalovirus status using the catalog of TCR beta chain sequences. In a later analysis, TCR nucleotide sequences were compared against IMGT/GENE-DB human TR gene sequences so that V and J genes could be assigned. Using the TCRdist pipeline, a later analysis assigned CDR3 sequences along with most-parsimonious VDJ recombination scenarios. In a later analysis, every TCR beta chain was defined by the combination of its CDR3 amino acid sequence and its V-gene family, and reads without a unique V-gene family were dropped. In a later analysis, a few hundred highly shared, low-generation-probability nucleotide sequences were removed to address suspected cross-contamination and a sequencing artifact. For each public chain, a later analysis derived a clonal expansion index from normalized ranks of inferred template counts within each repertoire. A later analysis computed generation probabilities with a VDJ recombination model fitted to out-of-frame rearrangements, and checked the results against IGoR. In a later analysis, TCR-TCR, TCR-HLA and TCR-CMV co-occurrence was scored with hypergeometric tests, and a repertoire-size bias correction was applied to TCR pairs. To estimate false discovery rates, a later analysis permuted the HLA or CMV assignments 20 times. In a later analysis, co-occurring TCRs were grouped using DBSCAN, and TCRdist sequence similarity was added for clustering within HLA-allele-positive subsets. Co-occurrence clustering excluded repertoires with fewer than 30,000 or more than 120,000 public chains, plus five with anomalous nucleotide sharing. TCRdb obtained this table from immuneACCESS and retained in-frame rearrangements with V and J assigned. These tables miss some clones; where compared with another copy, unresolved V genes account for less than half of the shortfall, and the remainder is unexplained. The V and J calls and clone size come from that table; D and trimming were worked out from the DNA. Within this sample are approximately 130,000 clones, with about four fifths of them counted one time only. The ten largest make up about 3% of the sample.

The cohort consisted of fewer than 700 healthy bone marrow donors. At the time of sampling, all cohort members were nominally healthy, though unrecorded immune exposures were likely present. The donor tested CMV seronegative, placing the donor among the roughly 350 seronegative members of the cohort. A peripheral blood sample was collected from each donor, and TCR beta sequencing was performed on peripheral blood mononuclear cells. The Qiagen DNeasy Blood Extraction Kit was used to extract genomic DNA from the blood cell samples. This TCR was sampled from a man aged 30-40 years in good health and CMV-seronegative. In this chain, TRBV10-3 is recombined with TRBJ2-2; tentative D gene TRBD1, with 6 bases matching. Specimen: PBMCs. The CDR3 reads CAISEGEVGQSLWNTGELFF. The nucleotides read TGTGCCATCAGTGAAGGCGAGGTTGGACAGAGCCTTTGGAACACCGGGGAGCTGTTTTTT.